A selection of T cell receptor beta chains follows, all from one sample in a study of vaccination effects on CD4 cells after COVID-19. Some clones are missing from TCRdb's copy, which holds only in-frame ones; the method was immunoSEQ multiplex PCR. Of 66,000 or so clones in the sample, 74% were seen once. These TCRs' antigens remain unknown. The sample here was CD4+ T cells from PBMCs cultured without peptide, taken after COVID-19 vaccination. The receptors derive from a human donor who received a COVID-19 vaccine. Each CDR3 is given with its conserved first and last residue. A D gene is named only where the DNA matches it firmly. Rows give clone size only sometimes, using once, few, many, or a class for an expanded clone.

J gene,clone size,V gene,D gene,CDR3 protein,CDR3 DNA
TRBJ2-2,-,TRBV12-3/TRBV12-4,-,CASDRRGTGELFF,TGTGCCAGCGACAGGAGGGGCACCGGGGAGCTGTTTTTT
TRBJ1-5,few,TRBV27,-,CASSLGRVGDQPQHF,TGTGCCAGCAGTTTGGGTCGGGTGGGCGATCAGCCCCAGCATTTT
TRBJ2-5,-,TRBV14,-,CASSRGGWETQYF,TGTGCCAGCAGCCGGGGAGGTTGGGAGACCCAGTACTTC
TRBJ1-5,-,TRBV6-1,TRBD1,CASSAGTGNSNQPQHF,TGTGCCAGCAGTGCAGGGACAGGCAATAGCAATCAGCCCCAGCATTTT
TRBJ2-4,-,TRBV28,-,CASSFTRTKNIQYF,TGTGCCAGCAGTTTCACGCGGACAAAAAACATTCAGTACTTC
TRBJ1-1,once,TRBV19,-,CASSIWQSNTEAFF,TGTGCCAGTAGTATCTGGCAGTCGAACACTGAAGCTTTCTTT
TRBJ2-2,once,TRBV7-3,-,CASSREAGLNTGELFF,TGTGCCAGCAGCCGAGAGGCGGGGCTGAACACCGGGGAGCTGTTTTTT
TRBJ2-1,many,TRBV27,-,CASSLSQSTYNEQFF,TGTGCCAGCAGTTTATCACAGTCGACTTACAATGAGCAGTTCTTC
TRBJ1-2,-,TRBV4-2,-,CASSQPSESYGYTF,TGTGCCAGCAGCCAACCGTCGGAGTCCTATGGCTACACCTTC
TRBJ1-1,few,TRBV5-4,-,CASSLVGGSEAFF,TGTGCCAGCAGCTTGGTGGGGGGCTCTGAAGCTTTCTTT
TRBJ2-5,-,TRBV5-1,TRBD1,CASRAGTGEETQYF,TGCGCCAGCAGGGCCGGGACAGGGGAAGAGACCCAGTACTTC
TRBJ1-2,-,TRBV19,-,CASSILAAGSYGYTF,TGTGCCAGTAGTATCCTCGCGGCCGGCTCCTATGGCTACACCTTC
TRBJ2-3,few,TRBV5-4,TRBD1,CASSAGQGAWDTQYF,TGTGCCAGCAGCGCGGGACAGGGGGCGTGGGATACGCAGTATTTT
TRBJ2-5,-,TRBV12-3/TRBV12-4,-,CASSWGSQETQYF,TGTGCCAGCAGTTGGGGCAGCCAAGAGACCCAGTACTTC
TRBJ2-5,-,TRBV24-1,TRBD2,CATSTPGGRETQYF,TGTGCCACCAGTACCCCGGGGGGGCGGGAGACCCAGTACTTC
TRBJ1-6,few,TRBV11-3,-,CASSFSGANSPLHF,TGTGCCAGCAGCTTCTCAGGGGCCAATTCACCCCTCCACTTT
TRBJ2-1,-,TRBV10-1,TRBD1,CASSEIGQGYNEQFF,TGCGCCAGCAGTGAGATCGGACAGGGCTACAATGAGCAGTTCTTC
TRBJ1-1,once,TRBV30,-,CAWSATWATNTEAFF,TGTGCCTGGAGCGCCACCTGGGCTACGAACACTGAAGCTTTCTTT
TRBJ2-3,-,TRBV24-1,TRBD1,CATSEDRGHTDTQYF,TGTGCCACCAGTGAGGATAGGGGGCACACAGATACGCAGTATTTT
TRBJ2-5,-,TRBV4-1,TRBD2,CASSQEEALAGGPRETQYF,TGCGCCAGCAGCCAAGAAGAGGCACTAGCGGGGGGGCCAAGAGAGACCCAGTACTTC
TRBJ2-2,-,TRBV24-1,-,CATSGPSAPNTGELFF,TGTGCCACCAGTGGTCCTTCGGCACCGAACACCGGGGAGCTGTTTTTT
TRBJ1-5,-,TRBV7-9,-,CASSLRQYSNQPQHF,TGTGCCAGCAGCTTACGACAGTATAGCAATCAGCCCCAGCATTTT
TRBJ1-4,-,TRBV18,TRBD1,CASSAFLGQGDEKLFF,TGTGCCAGCTCAGCTTTCCTTGGACAGGGCGACGAAAAACTGTTTTTT
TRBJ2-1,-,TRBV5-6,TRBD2,CASSLGRGDSYNEQFF,TGTGCCAGCAGCTTGGGGCGGGGGGACTCCTACAATGAGCAGTTCTTC
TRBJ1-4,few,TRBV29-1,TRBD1,CSVLGQGRGEKLFF,TGCAGCGTTCTTGGACAGGGTCGAGGTGAAAAACTGTTTTTT
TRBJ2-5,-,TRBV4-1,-,CASSQVGREVRRTQYF,TGCGCCAGCAGCCAAGTGGGCAGGGAGGTTCGTAGGACCCAGTACTTC
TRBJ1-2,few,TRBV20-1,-,CSAISGNGYTF,TGCAGTGCTATCTCGGGGAATGGCTACACCTTC
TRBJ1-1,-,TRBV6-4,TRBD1,CASSDRTGGNTEAFF,TGTGCCAGCAGTGACCGGACAGGGGGGAACACTGAAGCTTTCTTT
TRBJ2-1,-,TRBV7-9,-,CASSLALGVGYNEQFF,TGTGCCAGCAGCTTAGCGCTCGGGGTCGGCTACAATGAGCAGTTCTTC
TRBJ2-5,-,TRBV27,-,CASSPLGLIGETQYF,TGTGCCAGCAGTCCCCTAGGACTTATCGGAGAGACCCAGTACTTC
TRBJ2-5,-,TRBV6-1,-,CASSEELRGGGQETQYF,TGTGCCAGCAGTGAAGAACTGCGTGGAGGGGGTCAAGAGACCCAGTACTTC
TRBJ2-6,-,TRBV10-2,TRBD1,CASTPGGTGANVLTF,TGCGCCAGCACCCCAGGGGGCACTGGGGCCAACGTCCTGACTTTC
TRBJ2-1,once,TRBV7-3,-,CASSFGVALGNEQFF,TGTGCCAGCAGCTTTGGGGTAGCCCTCGGCAATGAGCAGTTCTTC
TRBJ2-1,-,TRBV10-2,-,CASSRVIGANEQFF,TGCGCCAGCAGCCGCGTCATTGGTGCGAATGAGCAGTTCTTC
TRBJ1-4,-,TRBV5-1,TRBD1,CASSFGTGAIGEKLFF,TGCGCCAGCAGCTTCGGGACAGGGGCAATAGGCGAAAAACTGTTTTTT
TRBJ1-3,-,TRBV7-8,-,CASSLKRGEASSGNTIYF,TGTGCCAGCAGCTTAAAGAGGGGAGAGGCGAGCTCTGGAAACACCATATATTTT
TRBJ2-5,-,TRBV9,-,CASSPQGTPGETQYF,TGTGCCAGCAGCCCGCAGGGAACCCCGGGAGAGACCCAGTACTTC
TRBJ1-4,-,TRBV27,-,CASTGAGAWEKLFF,TGTGCCAGCACGGGGGCCGGAGCGTGGGAAAAACTGTTTTTT
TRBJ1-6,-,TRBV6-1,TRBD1,CASSEAGTGSLSLHF,TGTGCCAGCAGTGAGGCCGGGACAGGGTCGCTATCCCTCCACTTT
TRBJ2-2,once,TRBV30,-,CAWRGNTGELFF,TGTGCCTGGAGGGGGAACACCGGGGAGCTGTTTTTT
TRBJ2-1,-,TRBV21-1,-,CASSKTGGYNEQFF,TGTGCCAGCAGCAAGACAGGGGGATACAATGAGCAGTTCTTC
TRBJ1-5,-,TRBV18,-,CASSSGLPAGEPQHF,TGTGCCAGCTCATCGGGACTCCCGGCGGGAGAGCCCCAGCATTTT
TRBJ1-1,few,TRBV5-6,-,CASSRDLWKNTEAFF,TGTGCCAGCAGCCGGGACCTATGGAAGAACACTGAAGCTTTCTTT
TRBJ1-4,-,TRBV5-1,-,CASSRGAGLNEKLFF,TGCGCCAGCAGCAGAGGGGCAGGCCTTAATGAAAAACTGTTTTTT
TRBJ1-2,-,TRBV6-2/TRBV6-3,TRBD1,CASSRTGVYGYTF,TGTGCCAGCAGTAGAACAGGGGTCTATGGCTACACCTTC
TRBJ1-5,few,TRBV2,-,CASSVLVGRAQHF,TGTGCCAGCAGTGTTTTAGTAGGGAGGGCCCAGCATTTT
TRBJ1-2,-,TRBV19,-,CASMGPINRQDFLF,TGTGCCAGTATGGGCCCGATAAATCGACAGGATTTCTTGTTC
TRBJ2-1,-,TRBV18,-,CASSPPLIDSGHNEQFF,TGTGCCAGCTCACCACCGCTTATTGACTCGGGCCACAATGAGCAGTTCTTC
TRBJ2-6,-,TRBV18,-,CASSPREASGANVLTF,TGTGCCAGCTCACCAAGAGAGGCTTCTGGGGCCAACGTCCTGACTTTC
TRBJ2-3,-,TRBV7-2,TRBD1,CASSTRTGGRDTQYF,TGTGCCAGCAGCACCCGGACAGGGGGCAGAGATACGCAGTATTTT
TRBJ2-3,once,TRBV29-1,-,CSVDKGEDTQYF,TGCAGCGTTGATAAGGGGGAGGATACGCAGTATTTT
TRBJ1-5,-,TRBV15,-,CATSRDGGQPQHF,TGTGCCACCAGCAGAGATGGAGGTCAGCCCCAGCATTTT